The sequence of this T cell receptor (beta chain) was determined in a study of OX40 agonist ivuxolimab in advanced cancers. Method: immunoSEQ multiplex PCR; TCRdb's copy keeps in-frame clones and lacks some. The sample carries under 55,000 clones, 82% recorded once. The source was CD4+ or CD8+ T cells sorted from blood, collected in a trial of the OX40 agonist ivuxolimab. The sequence was obtained from an adult with an advanced solid tumor such as melanoma, head and neck, liver or kidney cancer.

This CDR3 reads CASSSTRDTGELFF. CDR3 nucleotides: TGTGCCAGCAGCTCGACCAGGGACACCGGGGAGCTGTTTTTT. V is TRBV7-3 and J is TRBJ2-2, with D possibly being TRBD1 (5 bases). CDR3 size: 14 residues. CDR1 SGHTA and CDR2 FQGTGA come from the germline V gene. Trimming shortened V by 4 bases and J by 3 bases, and 9 bases separated the two germline ends.